This T cell receptor beta chain comes out of a study of OX40 agonist ivuxolimab in advanced cancers. This table comes from immunoSEQ multiplex PCR, and its TCRdb copy is limited to in-frame clones, with some not included. The sample contains about 80,000 clones, around 92% of which appear only once. Trimming cost V 3 bases and J 0 bases; bases outside gene matches: 7. The germline gives CDR1 SGHTA, CDR2 FQGNSA. CDR3 length: 16 residues. This chain uses TRBV7-2 with TRBJ1-1; TRBD1 matches at 7 bases. This sequence was found in an adult with an advanced solid tumor such as melanoma, head and neck, liver or kidney cancer. Material: CD4+ or CD8+ T cells sorted from blood, obtained in a trial of the OX40 agonist ivuxolimab. Written as DNA, the CDR3 is TGTGCCAGCAGCTTCTGGTTCACAGGGGTGAACACTGAAGCTTTCTTT. Protein: CASSFWFTGVNTEAFF.